This TCR beta chain was profiled in a study of CD4 and CD8 cells across lung adenocarcinoma regions. One entry per CDR3 protein results from TCRdb running MiXCR on the PCR reads. The top ten clones hold about a quarter of a sample with 20,000 to 25,000 distinct CDR3 sequences, around half of them seen once. Donors had localized lung adenocarcinoma, a non-small cell lung cancer. The CDR3 extends over 18 amino acids. Germline V lookup: CDR1 MNHEY, CDR2 SMNVEV (reference sequence). Trimming took 6 bases from V and 5 from J; bases not matched to a gene: 18. The sequencing sample was made of CD8+ T cells from the center of a lung tumor. The chain has TRBV27 and TRBJ2-5; 10 bases agree with TRBD2. The sequence was obtained from a female donor with lung adenocarcinoma. The CD4 and CD8 labels of this study may be unreliable. CDR3 region: CASSRESRGTSGKETQYF. The CDR3 DNA reads TGTGCCAGCAGCCGGGAATCCCGCGGAACTAGCGGGAAGGAGACCCAGTACTTC.